These 12 T cell receptor beta chains originate from one sample sequenced in a study of blood T cell repertoires in COVID-19. The assay was immunoSEQ multiplex PCR, and TCRdb's table has in-frame clones only and misses some. The sample contains 300,000 to 350,000 clones, approximately 86% of which appear only once. The specimen was PBMCs or T cells enriched from blood (not recorded which). Receptors originate from a woman in her 40s with acute COVID-19.

The table lists this clone with a few counts. The rearrangement joins TRBV5-1 to TRBJ2-1; TRBD2 matches 7 bases. CDR3 length equals 15 residues. Germline V gene data show CDR1 as SGHRS and CDR2 as YFSETQ. V lost 6 bases, J lost 7 bases, and 13 bases stayed unmatched. CDR3 nucleotides: TGCGCCAGCACCCCTAGCGGTGCCGTTGGGAATGAGCAGTTCTTC. Encoded protein: CASTPSGAVGNEQFF. The entire variable domain, with the rest obtained from reference TRBV5-1 and TRBJ2-1, is as follows: KAGVTQTPRYLIKTRGQQVTLSCSPISGHRSVSWYQQTPGQGLQFLFEYFSETQRNKGNFPGRFSGRQFSNSRSEMNVSTLELGDSALYLCASTPSGAVGNEQFFGPGTRLTVL.

The V gene is TRBV5-1, the J gene TRBJ1-1; weak D call: TRBD1 (5 bases). CDR1 and CDR2 (germline): SGHRS, YFSETQ. V lost 0 bases and J 0 bases, leaving 12 bases between the germline ends. CDR3 length: 16 amino acids. The CDR3 loop reads CASSLVTGLLNTEAFF. The DNA for the CDR3 is TGCGCCAGCAGCTTGGTAACAGGTCTACTGAACACTGAAGCTTTCTTT.

The chain combines TRBV18 with TRBJ2-7; perhaps TRBD2 as D (5 bases). This CDR3 contains 12 residues. Germline CDR1 reads KGHSH; CDR2 reads LQKENI. V lost 5 bases, J lost 3 bases, and 8 bases lay in between. The CDR3 nucleotides read TGTGCCAGCTCATCCGGGAACTACGAGCAGTACTTC. It yields the protein CASSSGNYEQYF.

The chain couples TRBV19 to TRBJ2-3, with D maybe TRBD1 (6 bases). This CDR3 is 15 amino acids long. In germline, CDR1 is LNHDA, CDR2 SQIVND (reference sequence). V was clipped by 3 bases and J by 0 bases, with 10 bases between them. The CDR3 region is CASSMSDSSTDTQYF. The CDR3 region has the DNA TGTGCCAGTAGTATGTCGGACAGTAGCACAGATACGCAGTATTTT. Using reference TRBV19 and TRBJ2-3 for the parts outside the CDR3, the full variable domain is DGGITQSPKYLFRKEGQNVTLSCEQNLNHDAMYWYRQDPGQGLRLIYYSQIVNDFQKGDIAEGYSVSREKKESFPLTVTSAQKNPTAFYLCASSMSDSSTDTQYFGPGTRLTVL.

On this clone: One end of the junction varies from germline; a read error may be responsible. This chain joins TRBV6-2 or TRBV6-3 and TRBJ1-2; a possible D gene is TRBD1 (6 bases). Germline loops: CDR1 MNHEY, CDR2 SVGEGT. This CDR3 is built from 14 residues. The CDR3 loop reads CASRYLQGNYGYTF. DNA of the CDR3: TGTGCCAGCAGGTACTTACAGGGCAACTATGGCTACACCTTC.

The rearrangement links TRBV5-1 to TRBJ2-7; maybe TRBD1 (5 bases). Germline V gene lookup returns CDR1 SGHRS and CDR2 YFSETQ. V was clipped by 7 bases and J by 1 base, with 12 bases between them. This CDR3 is 13 amino acids long. CDR3 amino acids: CASSAAGSYEQYF. In nucleotides, the CDR3 is TGCGCCAGCTCCGCGGCAGGGTCCTACGAGCAGTACTTC.

The V and J genes are TRBV7-2 and TRBJ1-3; 7 bases are shared with TRBD1. Germline values: CDR1 SGHTA, CDR2 FQGNSA. Trimming cost V 5 bases and J 4 bases; bases outside gene matches: 2. The CDR3 covers 13 residues. CDR3 sequence: CASSTTGGNTIYF. CDR3 in DNA: TGTGCCAGCAGCACGACAGGGGGAAACACCATATATTTT.

The CDR3 region has the DNA TGTGCCAGTAGTATAATTTGGACAGCCAACAATCAGCCCCAGCATTTT. Encoded protein: CASSIIWTANNQPQHF. The rearrangement joins TRBV19 to TRBJ1-5; D might be TRBD1 (6 bases). The CDR3 extends over 16 amino acids. Germline CDR1 is LNHDA and CDR2 is SQIVND (reference sequence). Trimming stripped 2 bases from V and 3 bases from J, with 14 bases between.

This chain links TRBV3-1 (or the pseudogene TRBV3-2) with TRBJ2-2; TRBD1 matches at 9 bases. Germline V gene lookup returns CDR1 LGHDT and CDR2 YNNKEL (reference sequence). V lost 4 bases to trimming and J lost 4 bases; unmatched junction nucleotides: 19. This CDR3 contains 20 residues. The CDR3 nucleotides read TGTGCCAGCAGCCCCCGGGGAAGATCGCCGGGACAGGGTATCACCGGGGAGCTGTTTTTT. This gives the protein CASSPRGRSPGQGITGELFF.

This rearrangement joins TRBV10-2 to TRBJ1-2, with 9 bases aligning to TRBD1. CDR1 is WSHSY, CDR2 SAAADI, per germline. The trim removed 5 bases at V and 4 bases at J, leaving 2 bases unmatched. The CDR3 consists of 13 residues. The CDR3: CASSTGGSYGYTF. CDR3 DNA sequence: TGCGCCAGCAGTACAGGGGGCTCCTATGGCTACACCTTC.

V is TRBV24-1 and J is TRBJ2-1; D call uncertain. The CDR3 runs 15 residues. V shed 5 bases and J shed 6 bases, with 16 bases lying between them. Looked up from germline, CDR1 is KGHDR and CDR2 is SFDVKD. CDR3 protein: CATSVSWVSSNEQFF. In nucleotides, the CDR3 is TGTGCCACCAGTGTTTCGTGGGTTAGCAGCAATGAGCAGTTCTTC.

The chain is built from TRBV15 and TRBJ1-1; 8 bases align to TRBD1. V gave up 1 base and J gave up 6 bases; unmatched junction bases: 4. The CDR3 loop spans 14 amino acids. CDR1 is LNHNV, CDR2 YYDKDF, per germline (reference sequence). CDR3 sequence reads: CATSRASQGAEAFF. In DNA, the CDR3 is TGTGCCACCAGCAGAGCCTCACAGGGGGCTGAAGCTTTCTTT. The complete variable domain, with remaining parts taken from reference TRBV15 and TRBJ1-1, reads DAMVIQNPRYQVTQFGKPVTLSCSQTLNHNVMYWYQQKSSQAPKLLFHYYDKDFNNEADTPDNFQSRRPNTSFCFLDIRSPGLGDTAMYLCATSRASQGAEAFFGQGTRLTVV.